This T cell receptor (beta chain) was found in a study of glioma-infiltrating T cells after dendritic cell vaccination. Background on the study: Monocyte-derived dendritic cells, cultured less than 9 days with IL-4 and GM-CSF, were pulsed with autologous tumor lysate.

The method was immunoSEQ multiplex PCR; TCRdb's version includes in-frame clones alone and lacks a portion of them. The sample has over 90,000 clones; 85% are singletons. Patients had residual fresh-frozen tumor tissue and more than two years of survival data. From germline, CDR1 is DFQATT and CDR2 SNEGSKA (reference sequence). The CDR3 consists of 10 residues. V lost 3 bases to trimming and J lost 11 bases, with 10 bases between them. This chain uses TRBV20-1 with TRBJ1-1; D possibly corresponds to TRBD1 (5 bases). The source material was blood, sampled before dendritic cell vaccination. The receptor was isolated from a human donor with glioblastoma. The CDR3 DNA sequence: TGCAGTGCTAGTAACCGGGGGGCTTTCTTT. Translation gives CSASNRGAFF.